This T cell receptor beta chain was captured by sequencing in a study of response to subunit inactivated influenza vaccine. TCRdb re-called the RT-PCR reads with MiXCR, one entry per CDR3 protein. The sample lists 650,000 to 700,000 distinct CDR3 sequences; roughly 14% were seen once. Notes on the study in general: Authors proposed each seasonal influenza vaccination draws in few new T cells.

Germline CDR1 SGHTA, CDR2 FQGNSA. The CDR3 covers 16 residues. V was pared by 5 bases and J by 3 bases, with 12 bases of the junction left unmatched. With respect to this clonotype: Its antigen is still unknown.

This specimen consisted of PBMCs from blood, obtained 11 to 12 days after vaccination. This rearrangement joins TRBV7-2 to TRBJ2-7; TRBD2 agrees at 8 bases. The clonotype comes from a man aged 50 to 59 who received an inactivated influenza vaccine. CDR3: CASSPRGGNPLYEQYF. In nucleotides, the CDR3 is TGTGCCAGCAGCCCCCGGGGGGGGAACCCCCTCTACGAGCAGTACTTC.